What follows is one T cell receptor (beta chain) and its context. The data derive from a study of PD-L1 blockade in urothelial cancer. The CDR3 has 15 amino acids. V lost 3 bases to trimming and J lost 6 bases; unmatched junction nucleotides: 7. Germline CDR1 is KGHSH and CDR2 is LQKENI. Only in-frame clones appear in the TCRdb table, and some are missing; sequencing was by immunoSEQ multiplex PCR. The data contain 35,000 to 40,000 clones, over 70% of them singletons. The chain joins TRBV18 to TRBJ2-4; 8 bases line up with TRBD1. The origin of this receptor is a man between 65 and 85 years old with urothelial cancer. The sequencing here drew on PBMCs, taken around atezolizumab (anti-PD-L1) treatment. The CDR3, as DNA: TGTGCCAGCTCACCGCCCGGACAGGGAAGAAACATTCAGTACTTC. This translates into CASSPPGQGRNIQYF.